This is a list of T cell receptor beta chains from one sample in a study of OX40 agonist ivuxolimab in advanced cancers. TCRdb's copy holds only in-frame clones and misses some; the assay was immunoSEQ multiplex PCR. The sample has about 50,000 clones; roughly 90% are singletons. The material sequenced was CD4+ or CD8+ T cells sorted from blood, taken in a trial of the OX40 agonist ivuxolimab. Source of these receptors: an adult with an advanced solid tumor such as melanoma, head and neck, liver or kidney cancer. Each CDR3 is given with its conserved first and last residue. The order of the fields is J gene, clone size, CDR3 length, D gene, V gene, CDR3 DNA, CDR3 protein. A D gene is named only where the DNA matches it firmly. A clone size is listed for some rows: how often the clone was seen (once, few, many), or a class if it is expanded.

>TRBJ2-5|NA|15|TRBD1|TRBV27
TGTGCCAGCAGTCCGCAAGGACAGGGGGCAGAGACCCAGTACTTC
CASSPQGQGAETQYF
>TRBJ1-5|NA|15|NA|TRBV28
TGTGCCAGCAGTTTCAGGACAGCCTACAATCAGCCCCAGCATTTT
CASSFRTAYNQPQHF
>TRBJ2-3|NA|14|TRBD2|TRBV6-5
TGTGCCAGCTCAGGACTAGCGGACACAGATACGCAGTATTTT
CASSGLADTDTQYF
>TRBJ2-1|NA|17|NA|TRBV5-6
TGTGCCAGCAGCTCCGCTTGGCAGGGGAGCTCCTACAATGAGCAGTTCTTC
CASSSAWQGSSYNEQFF
>TRBJ2-1|NA|17|TRBD1|TRBV7-6
TGTGCCAGCAGCGCCAAGACGGGACAGAGCTCCTACAATGAGCAGTTCTTC
CASSAKTGQSSYNEQFF
>TRBJ2-3|NA|16|TRBD1|TRBV5-1
TGCGCCAGCAGCCCAGGACAGGGATTACACACAGATACGCAGTATTTT
CASSPGQGLHTDTQYF
>TRBJ1-5|few|14|NA|TRBV4-1
TGCGCCAGCAGCCAAAGACAAAAAAATCAGCCCCAGCATTTT
CASSQRQKNQPQHF
>TRBJ2-7|NA|14|NA|TRBV19
TGTGCCAGTAGTATAGCTGAGGGGGGGTACGAGCAGTACTTC
CASSIAEGGYEQYF
>TRBJ1-5|few|14|NA|TRBV19
TGTGCCAGTAGTATCAGGCAGGGGCGTCAGCCCCAGCATTTT
CASSIRQGRQPQHF
>TRBJ2-2|NA|15|TRBD2|TRBV7-2
TGTGCCAGCCACGCGGGGGGCAGGATTCCCGGGGAGCTGTTTTTT
CASHAGGRIPGELFF
>TRBJ2-7|NA|13|NA|TRBV19
TGTGCCAGTAGTATATCTTCTCTTAACGAGCAGCACTTC
CASSISSLNEQHF
>TRBJ2-3|NA|18|TRBD2|TRBV13
TGTGCCAGCAGCACTCGACTAGCGGGAGGGCCTAAAGTCGATACGCAGTATTTT
CASSTRLAGGPKVDTQYF
>TRBJ2-1|NA|15|TRBD2|TRBV5-5
TGTGCCAGCAGCTTGGGGACTAGCGGGATCGGAGAGCAGTTCTTC
CASSLGTSGIGEQFF
>TRBJ2-5|few|16|TRBD1|TRBV5-6
TGTGCCAGCAGCGACTCGGGACAGGGATTTCAAGAGACCCAGTACTTC
CASSDSGQGFQETQYF
>TRBJ1-1|once|11|NA|TRBV7-9
TGTGCCAGCGGGCAGGACACTGAAGCTTTCTTT
CASGQDTEAFF
>TRBJ2-1|NA|17|TRBD2|TRBV4-3
TGCGCCAGCAGCCCTTGGACTAGCGGGAGCCTAACGGATGAGCAGTTCTTC
CASSPWTSGSLTDEQFF
>TRBJ2-7|once|14|NA|TRBV7-9
TGTGCCAGCAGTCCCCCCGTACCGCTCCCCGAGCAGTACTTC
CASSPPVPLPEQYF
>TRBJ2-2|NA|16|NA|TRBV19
TGTGCCAGTAGTGGAAAATTGACAGTGGATAGCGGGGAGCTGTTTTTT
CASSGKLTVDSGELFF
>TRBJ2-2|NA|15|NA|TRBV5-5
TGTGCCAGCAGGTCCCCGGGACCCTTCGGGGGGGAGCTGTTTTTT
CASRSPGPFGGELFF
>TRBJ2-1|NA|11|NA|TRBV29-1
TGCAGCGTTGAATCCGACTTTAGGGGGTTCTTC
CSVESDFRGFF
>TRBJ2-1|NA|16|NA|TRBV15
TGTGCCACCAGCCCACTCCCGGGGTCCGAGAACAATGAGCAGTTCTTC
CATSPLPGSENNEQFF
>TRBJ1-1|NA|15|NA|TRBV6-5
TGTGCCAGCAGTACCAGAGAGCAGGCCACCACTGAAGCTTTCTTT
CASSTREQATTEAFF
>TRBJ2-4|NA|11|NA|TRBV5-8
TGTGCCAGCCACCGAGGGAACATTCAGTACTTC
CASHRGNIQYF
>TRBJ1-1|NA|11|NA|TRBV29-1
TGCAGCGTTGAGGGGGGCGCAGGAGCTTTCTTT
CSVEGGAGAFF
>TRBJ1-1|once|11|NA|TRBV19
TGTGCCATCTCTCAGGGCACTGAAGCTTTCTTT
CAISQGTEAFF
>TRBJ2-1|NA|12|NA|TRBV25-1
TGTGCCAGCAAGGGGTCATACAATGAGCAGTTCTTC
CASKGSYNEQFF
>TRBJ2-2|NA|13|NA|TRBV4-3
TGCGCCAGCAGCCCGGGTAGGGCCGGGGAGCTGTTTTTT
CASSPGRAGELFF
>TRBJ2-7|NA|18|TRBD2|TRBV11-2
TGTGCCAGCAGCTTGGCCCATTCGCTAGCGGGGCCCTTGGACGAGCAGTACTTC
CASSLAHSLAGPLDEQYF
>TRBJ1-5|once|14|NA|TRBV5-8
TGTGCCAGCACAAGCGGTTGGGTCAATCAGCCCCAGCATTTT
CASTSGWVNQPQHF
>TRBJ2-7|NA|11|NA|TRBV7-9
TGTGCCAGCAGCTTAAGCTACGAGCAGTACTTC
CASSLSYEQYF
>TRBJ2-2|few|16|NA|TRBV27
TGTGCCAGCAGGGTTGGACTCACTCTGGCTACCGGGGAGCTGTTTTTT
CASRVGLTLATGELFF
>TRBJ1-2|NA|14|TRBD1|TRBV4-3
TGCGCCAGCAGCCCGACAGGGAACAACTATGGCTACACCTTC
CASSPTGNNYGYTF
>TRBJ1-5|NA|12|NA|TRBV7-9
TGTGCCAGCAGCTTTTCCAATCAGCCCCAGCATTTT
CASSFSNQPQHF
>TRBJ1-2|medium-sized|14|NA|TRBV6-1
TGTGCCAGCAGTGAAGCGGGGGCCCTCTATGGCTACACCTTC
CASSEAGALYGYTF
>TRBJ2-7|NA|16|TRBD1|TRBV4-3
TGCGCCAGCAGCCCGGGGACAGGGCATGGGTCATACGAGCAGTACTTC
CASSPGTGHGSYEQYF
>TRBJ1-2|once|13|TRBD1|TRBV4-1
TGCGCCAGCAGCCACAGGACAGGAAATGGCTACACCTTC
CASSHRTGNGYTF
>TRBJ2-1|NA|15|TRBD2|TRBV5-8
TGTGCCAGCAGCCACCCTAGCGGAGGGCACAATGAGCAGTTCTTC
CASSHPSGGHNEQFF
>TRBJ1-1|NA|13|NA|TRBV5-4
TGTGCCAGCAGCTTAGACTGGGAAACTGAAGCTTTCTTT
CASSLDWETEAFF
>TRBJ1-4|NA|17|NA|TRBV7-8
TGTGCCAGCAGCTCCCCCGATGGGCTGACAACTAATGAAAAACTGTTTTTT
CASSSPDGLTTNEKLFF
>TRBJ1-5|NA|12|NA|TRBV7-9
TGTGCCAGCAGCTGGGGGAACGGGCCCCAGCATTTT
CASSWGNGPQHF
>TRBJ2-5|once|14|TRBD2|TRBV7-9
TGTGCCAGCAGCTTGGCGGGAGGCCAAGAGACCCAGTACTTC
CASSLAGGQETQYF
>TRBJ1-1|few|10|NA|TRBV29-1
TGCAGCGTTGACGGAGGTGAAGCTTTCTTT
CSVDGGEAFF
>TRBJ1-1|NA|13|NA|TRBV11-2
TGTGCCAGCAGCCCATACACTGGCACCCAAGCTTTCTTT
CASSPYTGTQAFF
>TRBJ2-5|NA|16|NA|TRBV9
TGTGCCAGCAGCGATCCTTCTTCCGGGGACCAAGAGACCCAGTACTTC
CASSDPSSGDQETQYF
>TRBJ2-1|NA|15|TRBD2|TRBV7-7
TGTGCCAGCAGCTTTAGCGGGGGGCCCCTGAATGAGCAGTTCTTC
CASSFSGGPLNEQFF
>TRBJ2-1|NA|15|TRBD1|TRBV5-6
TGTGCCAGCAGCCCCATCAGGGGGCTCTACAATGAGCAGTTCTTC
CASSPIRGLYNEQFF
>TRBJ2-1|NA|16|NA|TRBV6-4
TGTGCCAGCAGTGACGAGGGCGGAGGACCCAACAATGAGCAGTTCTTC
CASSDEGGGPNNEQFF
>TRBJ2-1|NA|16|NA|TRBV9
TGTGCCAGCAGCGTAGTCACTACGGGGGAGAAGCATGAGCAGTTCTTC
CASSVVTTGEKHEQFF
>TRBJ2-7|NA|13|NA|TRBV6-6
TGTGCCAGCAGTTACACTGTATCCTACGAGCAGTACTTC
CASSYTVSYEQYF
>TRBJ2-6|NA|15|NA|TRBV27
TGTGCCAGCAGTTTTTGGCACTCTGGGGCCAACGTCCTGACTTTC
CASSFWHSGANVLTF
>TRBJ2-6|once|14|NA|TRBV27
TGTGCCAGCAGTTCCCCTGCTGGGGCCAACGTCCTGACTTTC
CASSSPAGANVLTF